Listed below are T cell receptor beta chains from one sample, sequenced in a study of blood T cell repertoires in COVID-19. The table came from immunoSEQ multiplex PCR; TCRdb's copy has only in-frame clones and leaves some out. The table lists fewer than 40,000 clones, about 88% of them singletons, with around 36% in the top ten. Source material: peripheral blood. These receptors all come from a man between 70 and 80 years old with active COVID-19. The CDR3 runs from the conserved cysteine through the conserved F or W. D genes are given only for firm matches.

D gene	V gene	J gene	CDR3 protein	CDR3 DNA
TRBD1	TRBV19	TRBJ1-1	CASSPPTGTTEAFF	TGTGCCAGTAGTCCCCCGACAGGGACCACTGAAGCTTTCTTT
TRBD1	TRBV7-9	TRBJ2-7	CASSPPDRSHEQYF	TGTGCCAGCAGCCCGCCGGACAGGTCCCACGAGCAGTACTTC
.	TRBV30	TRBJ1-6	CAWSVKRGSYNSPLHF	TGTGCCTGGAGTGTCAAACGGGGGTCCTATAATTCACCCCTCCACTTT
.	TRBV24-1	TRBJ2-7	CATSEGGPYEQYF	TGTGCCACCAGTGAAGGGGGACCCTACGAGCAGTACTTC
TRBD1	TRBV6-6	TRBJ2-6	CASSRFSGTGGSSGANVLTF	TGTGCCAGCAGCCGCTTCTCCGGGACAGGGGGGTCCTCTGGGGCCAACGTCCTGACTTTC
TRBD2	TRBV13	TRBJ2-1	CASSSGTSGVRLGEQFF	TGTGCCAGCAGCTCCGGGACTAGCGGGGTACGCCTGGGGGAGCAGTTCTTC
TRBD2	TRBV4-3	TRBJ2-5	CASSQDGRGAPKETQYF	TGCGCCAGCAGCCAAGACGGGAGGGGGGCACCTAAAGAGACCCAGTACTTC
TRBD1	TRBV5-1	TRBJ1-4	CASSFNPGTAEGEKLFF	TGCGCCAGCAGCTTCAACCCCGGGACAGCGGAAGGTGAAAAACTGTTTTTT
.	TRBV7-6	TRBJ1-3	CASSVHPGGGNTIYF	TGTGCCAGCAGCGTGCACCCGGGAGGGGGAAACACCATATATTTT
.	TRBV18	TRBJ2-3	CASSPPMGASTDTQYF	TGTGCCAGCTCACCACCGATGGGGGCGAGCACAGATACGCAGTATTTT
TRBD2	TRBV6-5	TRBJ2-7	CASSRTSGRVEQYF	TGTGCCAGCAGTCGGACTAGCGGGAGGGTCGAGCAGTACTTC